This passage covers 24 T cell receptor beta chains from one sample sequenced in a study of T cells after yellow fever vaccination. TCRdb re-called the 5' RACE reads through MiXCR, storing one row per CDR3 protein. Of just under 600,000 distinct CDR3 sequences in the sample, roughly 14% were seen once. This specimen was PBMCs, taken on the day of the yellow fever booster vaccination. All receptors come from a man in his thirties or forties who received the YFV17D yellow fever vaccine.

This clonotype showed up just a few times. The chain has TRBV9 and TRBJ1-2, with D perhaps TRBD1 (6 bases). Germline V gene lookup returns CDR1 SGDLS and CDR2 YYNGEE. The CDR3 has 13 amino acids. The V gene lost 1 base and the J gene lost 8 bases, with 12 bases spanning the gap. The CDR3 nucleotides are TGTGCCAGCAGCGTACAAGGTGGGGGCGGCTACACCTTC. Its translation is CASSVQGGGGYTF.

CDR3 sequence: CASSQIASTNEQFF. The CDR3 DNA reads as TGTGCCAGCAGTCAAATAGCGAGTACCAATGAGCAGTTCTTC. The chain joins TRBV12-3 or TRBV12-4 to TRBJ2-1; D perhaps matches TRBD2 (5 bases). V was pared by 5 bases and J by 6 bases, with 14 bases between. The CDR3 extends over 14 amino acids.

The chain couples TRBV14 to TRBJ2-3, with 8 bases matching TRBD2. CDR3 size: 16 residues. Germline V gives CDR1 SGHDN, CDR2 FVKESK. The ends lost 4 bases at V and 1 base at J; junction bases unmatched: 7. The CDR3 loop reads CASSPGGRTGTDTQYF. In DNA, the CDR3 is TGTGCCAGCAGCCCAGGCGGGAGGACCGGCACAGATACGCAGTATTTT. The full variable domain, its missing parts supplied by reference TRBV14 and TRBJ2-3, is EAGVTQFPSHSVIEKGQTVTLRCDPISGHDNLYWYRRVMGKEIKFLLHFVKESKQDESGMPNNRFLAERTGGTYSTLKVQPAELEDSGVYFCASSPGGRTGTDTQYFGPGTRLTVL.

This chain joins TRBV29-1 and TRBJ2-1; no clear D gene. Germline loops: CDR1 SQVTM, CDR2 ANQGSEA. There are 14 residues in the CDR3. V shed 5 bases and J shed 7 bases, with 18 bases lying between them. CDR3 in amino acids: CSVRLDPSGNEQFF. CDR3 nucleotides: TGCAGCGTTAGACTCGACCCCTCTGGAAATGAGCAGTTCTTC.

This chain links TRBV5-1 with TRBJ2-7; D is possibly TRBD1 or TRBD2 (6 bases each). The CDR3 is 17 residues long. Germline-derived CDR1 and CDR2 are SGHRS and YFSETQ. Between the trimmed V and J ends, which lost 4 bases and 0 bases, there was a span of 20 bases. Here the CDR3 reads CASSLGGLGTSSYEQYF. Here the CDR3 DNA reads TGCGCCAGCAGCCTCGGGGGCCTGGGTACCTCCTCCTACGAGCAGTACTTC. Supplemented by reference TRBV5-1 and TRBJ2-7, the full variable domain reads KAGVTQTPRYLIKTRGQQVTLSCSPISGHRSVSWYQQTPGQGLQFLFEYFSETQRNKGNFPGRFSGRQFSNSRSEMNVSTLELGDSALYLCASSLGGLGTSSYEQYFGPGTRLTVT.

The V call is TRBV7-9, the J call TRBJ2-1; 10 bases are shared with TRBD1. V lost 4 bases, J lost 8 bases, and 11 bases stayed unmatched. This CDR3 has 16 residues. CDR1 is SEHNR and CDR2 is FQNEAQ in the germline V gene (reference sequence). The DNA of the CDR3 is TGTGCCAGCAGCTCTGGGACAGGGGCTTTTGTGGATGAGCAGTTCTTC. This encodes CASSSGTGAFVDEQFF. The complete variable domain, with remaining parts taken from reference TRBV7-9 and TRBJ2-1, reads DTGVSQNPRHKITKRGQNVTFRCDPISEHNRLYWYRQTLGQGPEFLTYFQNEAQLEKSRLLSDRFSAERPKGSFSTLEIQRTEQGDSAMYLCASSSGTGAFVDEQFFGPGTRLTVL.

The CDR3 DNA reads TGTGCCAGCAGCTTTGCCCCCCTTTACGAGCAGTACTTC. Its protein product is CASSFAPLYEQYF. The chain employs TRBV7-2 and TRBJ2-7; D unresolved. V shed 3 bases and J shed 4 bases, with 10 bases lying between them. This CDR3 region has 13 residues. Looked up from germline, CDR1 is SGHTA and CDR2 is FQGNSA.

This clonotype has a single count. The V and J genes are TRBV18 and TRBJ2-7; possible D gene TRBD2, 5 bases. Germline values: CDR1 KGHSH, CDR2 LQKENI. The CDR3 totals 16 residues. V dropped 4 bases and J dropped 5 bases, with 21 bases sitting between them. The CDR3 sequence is CASSLQAAPPRNEQYF. DNA for the CDR3: TGTGCCAGCTCACTACAAGCGGCGCCTCCGCGCAACGAGCAGTACTTC. Full variable domain (remainder filled in from reference TRBV18 and TRBJ2-7): NAGVMQNPRHLVRRRGQEARLRCSPMKGHSHVYWYRQLPEEGLKFMVYLQKENIIDESGMPKERFSAEFPKEGPSILRIQQVVRGDSAAYFCASSLQAAPPRNEQYFGPGTRLTVT.

The chain carries TRBV5-6 and TRBJ2-7; the D call may be TRBD1 or TRBD2 (5 bases each). Germline V gene lookup returns CDR1 SGHDT and CDR2 YYEEEE. V was cut by 4 bases and J by 4 bases, with 15 bases left in between. CDR3 size: 14 residues. CDR3 region: CASSRLQVFYEQYF. CDR3 coding DNA: TGTGCCAGCAGCCGACTACAGGTTTTTTACGAGCAGTACTTC.

The rearrangement uses TRBV7-2 and TRBJ1-2; 11 bases are shared with TRBD1. The V gene's germline CDR1 is SGHTA and CDR2 FQGNSA. The CDR3 extends over 15 amino acids. The junction had 6 bases not matched to a gene; V was cut back by 1 base and J by 8 bases. CDR3: CASSLGGQGARGYTF. Written as DNA, the CDR3 is TGTGCCAGCAGCTTAGGCGGACAGGGGGCTCGGGGCTACACCTTC.

The chain combines TRBV12-3 or TRBV12-4 with TRBJ2-1, with 10 nucleotides matching TRBD1. J lost 7 bases, V lost 6 bases, and 6 bases had no gene match. The length of the CDR3 is 14 residues. This chain's CDR3 is CASSRRTGGNEQFF. The CDR3 DNA follows: TGTGCCAGCAGCCGTAGGACAGGGGGTAATGAGCAGTTCTTC.

This clonotype came up a few times. The V call is TRBV5-1, the J call TRBJ1-1; no clear D gene. Germline V gene lookup returns CDR1 SGHRS and CDR2 YFSETQ. This CDR3 contains 14 residues. V was clipped by 5 bases and J by 4 bases, with 15 bases between them. CDR3 DNA sequence: TGCGCCAGCAGTAATAGTCGGGGAATCACTGAAGCTTTCTTT. Protein product: CASSNSRGITEAFF.

The chain links TRBV28 to TRBJ1-2; D is ambiguous. Germline loops: CDR1 MDHEN, CDR2 SYDVKM. CDR3 length: 14 residues. The V and J ends lost 5 bases and 8 bases respectively, with 18 bases between them. The CDR3 reads CASSPPKMLGGYTF. The CDR3 bases are TGTGCCAGCAGTCCCCCCAAGATGCTGGGAGGCTACACCTTC.

This clonotype was counted only a few times. The chain is built from TRBV11-2 and TRBJ2-7; 7 bases match TRBD2. This CDR3 contains 14 residues. Germline CDR1 and CDR2: SGHAT and FQNNGV. Trimming removed 7 bases from V and 5 bases from J; junction bases left unmatched: 11. As DNA, the CDR3 is TGTGCCAGCAACCCTCGGGGAGGGAGGAACGAGCAGTACTTC. This sequence encodes CASNPRGGRNEQYF.

The chain combines TRBV9 with TRBJ2-7; the match to TRBD1 covers 8 bases. The germline V gene has CDR1 SGDLS and CDR2 YYNGEE. The V segment lost 3 bases and the J segment 5 bases; nucleotides outside the gene matches: 7. The CDR3 spans 14 residues. The CDR3 loop reads CASSDGQGSDEQYF. CDR3 DNA sequence: TGTGCCAGCAGCGATGGACAGGGTAGCGACGAGCAGTACTTC. The variable domain in full, with the rest retrieved from reference TRBV9 and TRBJ2-7, is DSGVTQTPKHLITATGQRVTLRCSPRSGDLSVYWYQQSLDQGLQFLIQYYNGEERAKGNILERFSAQQFPDLHSELNLSSLELGDSALYFCASSDGQGSDEQYFGPGTRLTVT.

This clonotype showed up many times. The chain carries TRBV7-2 and TRBJ2-7; D not resolved. With 5 bases removed from V and 3 bases from J, the gap between germline ends came to 5 bases. The germline V gene encodes CDR1 SGHTA and CDR2 FQGNSA. This CDR3 has 11 amino acids. CDR3 nucleotide sequence: TGTGCCAGCAGCCCCTTCTACGAGCAGTACTTC. Its protein is CASSPFYEQYF.

The chain employs TRBV6-5 and TRBJ2-7; D is undetermined. The V and J ends lost 4 bases and 7 bases respectively, with 8 bases between them. This CDR3 has 11 residues. Per germline, CDR1 MNHEY and CDR2 SVGAGI. In nucleotides, the CDR3 is TGTGCCAGCAGTTCGGTGGGGGAGCAGTACTTC. The encoded protein is CASSSVGEQYF.

V is TRBV20-1 and J is TRBJ1-1; no clear D gene. Germline V gene sequence: CDR1 DFQATT, CDR2 SNEGSKA (reference sequence). Trimming took 7 bases from V and 8 from J, leaving 17 bases between them. The CDR3 totals 12 residues. The CDR3 DNA reads TGCAGTGTACTACAGCCTTTCCCAGAAGCTTTCTTT. Translated, it gives CSVLQPFPEAFF.

This chain connects TRBV3-1 to TRBJ2-3, with 9 bases identical to TRBD2. The CDR3 sequence is 16 residues long. CDR1 and CDR2 from the germline V gene are LGHDT and YNNKEL (reference sequence). With V trimmed by 5 bases and J by 2 bases, 8 bases remained unmatched. CDR3 in DNA: TGTGCCAGCAGCACCTTAGCGGGAGTGACCACAGATACGCAGTATTTT. As protein: CASSTLAGVTTDTQYF.

This clonotype has just a few counts. V usage is TRBV4-3 and J usage is TRBJ1-1; the D is unclear. Between the trimmed V and J ends, which lost 0 bases and 0 bases, there was a span of 11 bases. This CDR3 contains 16 residues. CDR1 is LGHNA and CDR2 is YSLEER in the germline V gene. The DNA of the CDR3 is TGCGCCAGCAGCCAAGATGGTCCAGGCCTGAACACTGAAGCTTTCTTT. Its protein is CASSQDGPGLNTEAFF.

The V call is TRBV20-1, the J call TRBJ2-7; 14 bases are a match to TRBD2. J gave up 4 bases and V 0 bases, and 8 bases lay outside the gene matches. The CDR3 totals 17 residues. CDR1 and CDR2 from the germline V gene are DFQATT and SNEGSKA (reference sequence). DNA for the CDR3: TGCAGTGCTAGAGACGAAGGGACTAGCGGGAGTATGTACGAGCAGTACTTC. Amino acid sequence: CSARDEGTSGSMYEQYF.

There are a few counts of this clonotype. The chain links TRBV12-3 or TRBV12-4 to TRBJ2-2; 9 positions match TRBD2. V was clipped by 8 bases and J by 3 bases; unmatched bases: 7. The CDR3 has 15 amino acids. CDR3 in DNA: TGTGCCAGCGAGTTCCTAGCGGGACACACCGGGGAGCTGTTTTTT. Encoded protein: CASEFLAGHTGELFF.

The genes are TRBV20-1 and TRBJ1-4, with 7 bases identical to TRBD1. The germline V gene encodes CDR1 DFQATT and CDR2 SNEGSKA (reference sequence). Trimming cost V 7 bases and J 7 bases; bases outside gene matches: 9. This CDR3 is 13 amino acids long. The CDR3, as DNA: TGCAGTGTTACGACAGGGTCTACTGAAAAACTGTTTTTT. Amino acids: CSVTTGSTEKLFF.

This clonotype was found a few times. V gene TRBV18 combines with J gene TRBJ2-3, with 8 bases aligning to TRBD2. V was pared by 3 bases and J by 2 bases, with 10 bases of the junction left unmatched. From germline, CDR1 is KGHSH and CDR2 LQKENI. The CDR3 is 17 residues long. The CDR3 bases are TGTGCCAGCTCACCCAGGGACGCGGGAGGAACCACAGATACGCAGTATTTT. It translates to CASSPRDAGGTTDTQYF.